Listed below are T cell receptor beta chains from one sample, sequenced in a study of a mutant IDH1 vaccine in newly diagnosed glioma. Profiled with immunoSEQ multiplex PCR; TCRdb holds only in-frame clones, not every one. The table includes under 40,000 clones, 65% to 85% detected once. The antigens of these receptors remain unknown. Here the sequenced sample was PBMCs, taken from a glioma patient whose treatment included an IDH1 peptide vaccine. Receptor source: a man between 25 and 39 years old with glioma. Both conserved end residues are part of each CDR3. Each record gives: J gene, clone size, V gene, D gene, CDR3 DNA, CDR3 protein. A D gene is named only where the DNA matches it firmly. Rows give clone size only sometimes, using once, few, many, or a class for an expanded clone.

j_call: TRBJ2-4; clone_size: NA; v_call: TRBV4-1; d_call: TRBD2; cdr3_nt: TGCGCCAGCAGCCCCACAGGGACTAGCGGGAGGCTAGCCAAAAACATTCAGTACTTC; cdr3_aa: CASSPTGTSGRLAKNIQYF
j_call: TRBJ1-1; clone_size: few; v_call: TRBV27; d_call: NA; cdr3_nt: TGTGCCAGCAGGCTAGGGTATAACGTGAACACTGAAGCTTTCTTT; cdr3_aa: CASRLGYNVNTEAFF
j_call: TRBJ1-5; clone_size: NA; v_call: TRBV30; d_call: NA; cdr3_nt: TGTGCCTGGAGTCCGGAAATCAATAGCAATCAGCCCCAGCATTTT; cdr3_aa: CAWSPEINSNQPQHF
j_call: TRBJ1-1; clone_size: NA; v_call: TRBV19; d_call: TRBD1; cdr3_nt: TGTGCCAGTAGTTTCCGGACGGGGGACAGGACTGAAGCTTTCTTT; cdr3_aa: CASSFRTGDRTEAFF
j_call: TRBJ1-6; clone_size: NA; v_call: TRBV5-1; d_call: NA; cdr3_nt: TGCGCCAGCAGCTTGGAACTGAGGGGGAATTCACCCCTCCACTTT; cdr3_aa: CASSLELRGNSPLHF
j_call: TRBJ1-6; clone_size: NA; v_call: TRBV4-1; d_call: TRBD1; cdr3_nt: TGCGCCAGCAGCCCCCGGGACAGCACAAATTCACCCCTCCACTTT; cdr3_aa: CASSPRDSTNSPLHF
j_call: TRBJ2-7; clone_size: NA; v_call: TRBV4-2; d_call: NA; cdr3_nt: TGTGCCAGCAGCCAAGCCCGATACGACTCCCCCTACTACGAGCAGTACTTC; cdr3_aa: CASSQARYDSPYYEQYF
j_call: TRBJ2-2; clone_size: NA; v_call: TRBV6-5; d_call: NA; cdr3_nt: TGTGCCAGCAGTCCCTCCAACGGGGAGCTGTTTTTT; cdr3_aa: CASSPSNGELFF
j_call: TRBJ2-3; clone_size: NA; v_call: TRBV7-3; d_call: TRBD2; cdr3_nt: TGTGCCAGCAGCTCCTTAGCGGGAGGCACAGATACGCAGTATTTT; cdr3_aa: CASSSLAGGTDTQYF
j_call: TRBJ2-7; clone_size: once; v_call: TRBV27; d_call: NA; cdr3_nt: TGTGCCAGCAACCCCCGGTACTCGGCTAGCGATACCTACGAGCAGTACTTC; cdr3_aa: CASNPRYSASDTYEQYF
j_call: TRBJ2-1; clone_size: NA; v_call: TRBV15; d_call: NA; cdr3_nt: TGTGCCACCAGCATTCGACTAGGAGATCTGTTCTTC; cdr3_aa: CATSIRLGDLFF
j_call: TRBJ2-3; clone_size: NA; v_call: TRBV29-1; d_call: NA; cdr3_nt: TGCAGCGTTGATACGGCCGCGGGCACAGATACGCAGTATTTT; cdr3_aa: CSVDTAAGTDTQYF
j_call: TRBJ2-3; clone_size: NA; v_call: TRBV12-2; d_call: NA; cdr3_nt: TGTGCAAGTCGCTTAGTAGAGCGGGGGGGCACAGATACGCAGTATTTT; cdr3_aa: CASRLVERGGTDTQYF
j_call: TRBJ1-5; clone_size: once; v_call: TRBV30; d_call: NA; cdr3_nt: TGTGCCTGGAGGGCTATGGGGCGAAGCAATCAGCCCCAGCATTTT; cdr3_aa: CAWRAMGRSNQPQHF
j_call: TRBJ2-3; clone_size: NA; v_call: TRBV7-9; d_call: TRBD1; cdr3_nt: TGTGCCAGCAGCACCCGGGACAGATACACAGATACGCAGTATTTT; cdr3_aa: CASSTRDRYTDTQYF
j_call: TRBJ1-3; clone_size: NA; v_call: TRBV28; d_call: NA; cdr3_nt: TGTGCCAGCACTACCGAGGGGCGGGACAACACCATATATTTT; cdr3_aa: CASTTEGRDNTIYF
j_call: TRBJ1-2; clone_size: NA; v_call: TRBV7-2; d_call: NA; cdr3_nt: TGTGCCAGCAGCTTAGAGGTACAGGGAAGCTATGGCTACACCTTC; cdr3_aa: CASSLEVQGSYGYTF
j_call: TRBJ2-7; clone_size: NA; v_call: TRBV7-9; d_call: NA; cdr3_nt: TGTGCCAGCAGCCTAGGGGTCGGCGGTTCCTACGAGCAGTACTTC; cdr3_aa: CASSLGVGGSYEQYF
j_call: TRBJ2-2; clone_size: NA; v_call: TRBV7-6; d_call: TRBD2; cdr3_nt: TGTGCCAGCAGCTTGTTGCGGGAGCCCACCGGGGAGCTGTTTTTT; cdr3_aa: CASSLLREPTGELFF
j_call: TRBJ2-7; clone_size: NA; v_call: TRBV11-2; d_call: NA; cdr3_nt: TGTGCCAGCAGCTTAGACCGCGTAGGAACCTACGAGCAGTACTTC; cdr3_aa: CASSLDRVGTYEQYF
j_call: TRBJ1-1; clone_size: NA; v_call: TRBV19; d_call: NA; cdr3_nt: TGTGCCACTAACCTCTTTTTCGGTCGGCGAACTGAAGCTTTCTTT; cdr3_aa: CATNLFFGRRTEAFF
j_call: TRBJ2-3; clone_size: NA; v_call: TRBV5-1; d_call: TRBD2; cdr3_nt: TGCGCCAGCAGCCGAACGGGGGGAAGCACAGATACGCAGTATTTT; cdr3_aa: CASSRTGGSTDTQYF
j_call: TRBJ1-4; clone_size: once; v_call: TRBV5-6; d_call: TRBD1; cdr3_nt: TGTGCCAGCAGCTTGGCCGCGGGACAGGTTTTAGAAAAACTGTTTTTT; cdr3_aa: CASSLAAGQVLEKLFF
j_call: TRBJ2-5; clone_size: NA; v_call: TRBV5-1; d_call: TRBD1; cdr3_nt: TGCGCCAGCAGCTCCGGACAGGGCCGGGAGACCCAGTACTTC; cdr3_aa: CASSSGQGRETQYF
j_call: TRBJ2-5; clone_size: NA; v_call: TRBV14; d_call: TRBD2; cdr3_nt: TGTGCCAGCTCTACCCGGGTGGCGGGGGGGCTCGAGACCCAGTACTTC; cdr3_aa: CASSTRVAGGLETQYF
j_call: TRBJ1-5; clone_size: NA; v_call: TRBV6-5; d_call: NA; cdr3_nt: TGTGCCAGCAGTTATGTTCAGGGGCACCCCCAGCATTTT; cdr3_aa: CASSYVQGHPQHF
j_call: TRBJ2-5; clone_size: NA; v_call: TRBV4-1; d_call: NA; cdr3_nt: TGCGCCAGCAGCCAAAACAGGGAAGAGACCCAGTACTTC; cdr3_aa: CASSQNREETQYF
j_call: TRBJ1-1; clone_size: NA; v_call: TRBV4-2; d_call: NA; cdr3_nt: TGTGCCAGCAGCGTGCGGCCAGGGAGGGGTACTGAAGCTTTCTTT; cdr3_aa: CASSVRPGRGTEAFF
j_call: TRBJ2-3; clone_size: NA; v_call: TRBV2; d_call: TRBD2; cdr3_nt: TGTGCCAGCAGAGAGAATTTGGGGACTAGAATGGATACGCAGTATTTT; cdr3_aa: CASRENLGTRMDTQYF
j_call: TRBJ1-5; clone_size: NA; v_call: TRBV4-1; d_call: NA; cdr3_nt: TGCGCCAGCAGCCAAGATCCAGGGAACATCCAGCCCCAGCATTTT; cdr3_aa: CASSQDPGNIQPQHF
j_call: TRBJ2-1; clone_size: NA; v_call: TRBV5-1; d_call: TRBD2; cdr3_nt: TGCGCCAGCAAACATCTCACTAGCGGGAACTATGAGCAGTTCTTC; cdr3_aa: CASKHLTSGNYEQFF
j_call: TRBJ2-2; clone_size: NA; v_call: TRBV27; d_call: NA; cdr3_nt: TGTGCCAGCAGTTCTACACCGGGACCGGGTTACACCGGGGAGCTGTTTTTT; cdr3_aa: CASSSTPGPGYTGELFF
j_call: TRBJ2-3; clone_size: NA; v_call: TRBV7-9; d_call: NA; cdr3_nt: TGTGCCAGCAGCTTAGGGGGGGCCCTCTTTACAGATACGCAGTATTTT; cdr3_aa: CASSLGGALFTDTQYF
j_call: TRBJ2-1; clone_size: once; v_call: TRBV6-5; d_call: NA; cdr3_nt: TGTGCCAGCAGTTACTGGGGGGACCGCCCGGGTGAGCAGTTCTTC; cdr3_aa: CASSYWGDRPGEQFF
j_call: TRBJ1-4; clone_size: NA; v_call: TRBV27; d_call: TRBD1; cdr3_nt: TGTGCCAGCACCACGGGACAGCTTAATGAAAAACTGTTTTTT; cdr3_aa: CASTTGQLNEKLFF
j_call: TRBJ2-1; clone_size: NA; v_call: TRBV5-4; d_call: TRBD2; cdr3_nt: TGTGCCAGCAGCCAGGAGCGGGAGGAGTACAATGAGCAGTTCTTC; cdr3_aa: CASSQEREEYNEQFF
j_call: TRBJ1-1; clone_size: NA; v_call: TRBV5-1; d_call: NA; cdr3_nt: TGCGCCAGCAGCTTGGGGGACATCACTGAAGCTTTCTTT; cdr3_aa: CASSLGDITEAFF
j_call: TRBJ2-1; clone_size: NA; v_call: TRBV20-1; d_call: TRBD2; cdr3_nt: TGCAGTGTGACGGGAGGCAATGAGCAGTTCTTC; cdr3_aa: CSVTGGNEQFF
j_call: TRBJ2-7; clone_size: NA; v_call: TRBV9; d_call: TRBD2; cdr3_nt: TGTGCCAGCAGCCGACTAGCGGGAGACTACGAGCAGTACTTC; cdr3_aa: CASSRLAGDYEQYF
j_call: TRBJ2-7; clone_size: NA; v_call: TRBV5-4; d_call: NA; cdr3_nt: TGTGCCAGCAAGCTGGGAGGAACGGGAGAGGAAGAGCAGTACTTC; cdr3_aa: CASKLGGTGEEEQYF
j_call: TRBJ2-7; clone_size: NA; v_call: TRBV5-1; d_call: NA; cdr3_nt: TGCGCCAGCAGCTTCAACCCCCAGGGAGGCTCCTACGAGCAGTACTTC; cdr3_aa: CASSFNPQGGSYEQYF
j_call: TRBJ1-2; clone_size: NA; v_call: TRBV4-1; d_call: NA; cdr3_nt: TGCGCCAGCAGCCAACTCGGACAGTATGGCTACACCTTC; cdr3_aa: CASSQLGQYGYTF
j_call: TRBJ2-6; clone_size: once; v_call: TRBV7-2; d_call: NA; cdr3_nt: TGTGCCAGCAGCTCCGCATCTAGCCTCTTGGGGGCCAACGTCCTGACTTTC; cdr3_aa: CASSSASSLLGANVLTF
j_call: TRBJ2-6; clone_size: once; v_call: TRBV9; d_call: TRBD1; cdr3_nt: TGTGCCAGCAGCGCGGGACAGGGAAGCTCTGGGGCCAACGTCCTGACTTTC; cdr3_aa: CASSAGQGSSGANVLTF
j_call: TRBJ2-7; clone_size: NA; v_call: TRBV7-2; d_call: NA; cdr3_nt: TGTGCCAGTGGGGGGGCCCCCTACGAGCAGTACTTC; cdr3_aa: CASGGAPYEQYF
j_call: TRBJ2-6; clone_size: NA; v_call: TRBV4-3; d_call: NA; cdr3_nt: TGCGCCAGCAGCCAAGATTATGCGGGTTACTCTGGGGCCAACGTCCTGACTTTC; cdr3_aa: CASSQDYAGYSGANVLTF